In its sample, the clone carrying this TCR beta chain was seen a few times. Investigators isolated RNA and reverse transcribed it into cDNA to act as the sequencing template. Profiling relied on immunoSEQ multiplex PCR, and the TCRdb table lists in-frame clones only, not all of them. The data contain about 97,000 clones, more than 35% of them singletons. The data belong to a study of CD8+ T cells in alopecia areata. Study summary: Treated patients were dosed with oral tofacitinib, taking 5 to 10 mg twice daily. Tofacitinib exposure lasted 6 to 18 months, followed by 6 months off drug.

The CDR3 loop spans 12 amino acids. CDR1 and CDR2 (germline): KGHSH, LQKENI. The V end was cut by 6 bases, the J end by 12 bases, with 16 bases between. Patients with alopecia areata provided lesional scalp punch biopsies as well as peripheral blood. Investigators sorted PBMCs to obtain both CD4+ and CD8+ T cells. The sequencing input was CD4+ T cells sorted from blood. The sequence derives from a human donor with alopecia areata. This chain connects TRBV18 to TRBJ2-3, with D maybe TRBD2 (6 bases). The CDR3 here is CASSYSGAVQYF. Written as DNA, the CDR3 is TGTGCCAGCTCTTATAGCGGAGCAGTACAGTATTTT.